Sequencing of this T cell receptor beta chain was carried out in a study of cytomegalovirus exposure and HLA in healthy donors. Study-wide results and limits: Using the classifier, cytomegalovirus status was reportedly diagnosed with high specificity and sensitivity. A later analysis linked 16,951 TCR beta sequences to HLA alleles at 0.05 false discovery rate.

Amplification used 60 Vbeta primers and 13 Jbeta primers. Here immunoSEQ multiplex PCR was the method, and the copy in TCRdb shows in-frame clones only, minus some. The sample has about 130,000 clones, roughly 80% seen once; the top ten hold around 19%. V was clipped by 4 bases and J by 4 bases, with 11 bases between them. CDR1 and CDR2 (germline): SGHNT, YYREEE (reference sequence). The CDR3 totals 13 residues. To note about this clone: The antigen is not known.

J is TRBJ2-5 and V is TRBV5-4; D may be TRBD2 (6 bases). The source of this sequence is a man younger than 30 in good health and CMV-seropositive. The material sequenced was PBMCs. CDR3 DNA sequence: TGTGCCAGCAGCCTCGGAGGGGCAGAGACCCAGTACTTC. Translating it yields CASSLGGAETQYF.